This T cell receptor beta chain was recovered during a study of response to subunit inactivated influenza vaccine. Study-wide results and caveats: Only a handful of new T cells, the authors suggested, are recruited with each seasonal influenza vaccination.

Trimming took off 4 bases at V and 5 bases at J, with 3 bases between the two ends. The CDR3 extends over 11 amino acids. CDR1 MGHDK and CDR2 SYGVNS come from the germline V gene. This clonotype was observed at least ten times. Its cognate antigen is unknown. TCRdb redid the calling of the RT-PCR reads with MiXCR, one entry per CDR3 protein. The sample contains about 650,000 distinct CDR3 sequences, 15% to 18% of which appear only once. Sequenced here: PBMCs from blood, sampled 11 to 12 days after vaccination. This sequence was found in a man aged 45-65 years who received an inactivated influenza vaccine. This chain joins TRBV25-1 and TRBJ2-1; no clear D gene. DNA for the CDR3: TGTGCCAGCAGTGTAAACAATGAGCAGTTCTTC. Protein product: CASSVNNEQFF.